This record looks at one TCR beta chain sequence and its context. The sample originates from a study of T cell responses to AZD1222 COVID-19 vaccine. Profiling relied on immunoSEQ multiplex PCR, and the TCRdb table lists in-frame clones only, not all of them. Of 110,000 to 150,000 clones in the sample, roughly 92% were seen once. The CDR3 contains 15 residues. Germline CDR1 SGHAT, CDR2 FQNNGV. The junction had 5 bases not matched to a gene; V was cut back by 2 bases and J by 4 bases. The rearrangement joins TRBV11-2 to TRBJ2-7; 10 bases fit TRBD2. This clonotype was obtained from an adult in good health. This sample comprised peripheral blood, obtained on day 0 of AZD1222 vaccination. CDR3 amino acids: CASSLLASGSYEQYF. The CDR3 DNA reads as TGTGCCAGCAGCTTACTCGCTAGCGGGAGTTACGAGCAGTACTTC. The full variable domain, its missing parts supplied by reference TRBV11-2 and TRBJ2-7, is EAGVAQSPRYKIIEKRQSVAFWCNPISGHATLYWYQQILGQGPKLLIQFQNNGVVDDSQLPKDRFSAERLKGVDSTLKIQPAKLEDSAVYLCASSLLASGSYEQYFGPGTRLTVT.